This T cell receptor (beta chain) was found in a study of T cell responses to AZD1222 COVID-19 vaccine. Study outcomes and limitations: Clonal diversity may have been underestimated in mostly white British donors.

Concerning this clone itself: What it binds is not known.

The CDR3 covers 18 residues. Trimming removed 3 bases from V and 4 bases from J; junction bases left unmatched: 16. Germline V gives CDR1 GTSNPN, CDR2 SVGIG (reference sequence). Only in-frame clones appear in the TCRdb table, and some are missing; sequencing was by immunoSEQ multiplex PCR. The sample shows 85,000 to 100,000 clones, approximately 90% of them seen only once. The chain links TRBV30 to TRBJ1-5, with TRBD1 matching over 9 bases. The source of this sequence is an adult who received the AZD1222 COVID-19 vaccine. Specimen: peripheral blood, collected 28 days after the second AZD1222 dose. CDR3 in DNA: TGTGCCTGGAGCGGGTTCGGGACAGGGTTATCACAAAATCAGCCCCAGCATTTT. As protein: CAWSGFGTGLSQNQPQHF.